Listed below are T cell receptor beta chains from one sample, sequenced in a study of blood T cell repertoires in COVID-19. Here immunoSEQ multiplex PCR was the method, and the copy in TCRdb shows in-frame clones only, minus some. The table has about 62,000 clones, roughly 89% seen once. The sample consisted of peripheral blood. These receptors were taken from a human donor in a cohort sampled during active COVID-19. CDR3s include the opening cysteine and the closing phenylalanine or tryptophan. The D gene is left open where the match is weak. Clone sizes are given selectively: once, few, many, or a class where the clone is expanded.

V gene: TRBV20-1
J gene: TRBJ2-1
D gene: TRBD1
clone size: .
CDR3 DNA: TGCAGTGCTAGTGGTACAGGGGGCGCGATGGTCTCTGTGGTTGAGCAGTTCTTC
CDR3 protein: CSASGTGGAMVSVVEQFF

V gene: TRBV25-1
J gene: TRBJ1-2
D gene: TRBD1
clone size: .
CDR3 DNA: TGTGCCAGCACGCAAGGGGGACAGGCCTATGGCTACACCTTC
CDR3 protein: CASTQGGQAYGYTF

V gene: TRBV5-4
J gene: TRBJ2-7
D gene: .
clone size: .
CDR3 DNA: TGTGCCAGCAGCTTGGCCAAGAGGGAGCTCGGGTCCTACGAGCAGTACTTC
CDR3 protein: CASSLAKRELGSYEQYF

V gene: TRBV9
J gene: TRBJ1-6
D gene: TRBD1
clone size: .
CDR3 DNA: TGTGCCAGCAGCGGAAGACAGGGTAATAATTCACCCCTCCACTTT
CDR3 protein: CASSGRQGNNSPLHF

V gene: TRBV6-5
J gene: TRBJ1-2
D gene: TRBD1
clone size: .
CDR3 DNA: TGTGCCAGCAGTTCCATCTCCCGACAGGGTAACTATGGCTACACCTTC
CDR3 protein: CASSSISRQGNYGYTF

V gene: TRBV7-9
J gene: TRBJ1-4
D gene: TRBD1
clone size: once
CDR3 DNA: TGTGCCAGCAGCTTCTCCGGGACAGTGGAGGAAAAACTGTTTTTT
CDR3 protein: CASSFSGTVEEKLFF

V gene: TRBV15
J gene: TRBJ2-2
D gene: .
clone size: .
CDR3 DNA: TGTGCCACCAGCAGAGATCCCCAGGGGCAGAACACCGGGGAGCTGTTTTTT
CDR3 protein: CATSRDPQGQNTGELFF

V gene: TRBV6-6
J gene: TRBJ1-2
D gene: TRBD1
clone size: .
CDR3 DNA: TGTGCCAGCAGTTCCGCACAGGGGTTCTATGGCTACACCTTC
CDR3 protein: CASSSAQGFYGYTF

V gene: TRBV3-1/TRBV3-2
J gene: TRBJ1-6
D gene: .
clone size: .
CDR3 DNA: TGTGCCAGCAGCTCCACGGGGAATTCACCCCTCCACTTT
CDR3 protein: CASSSTGNSPLHF

V gene: TRBV5-1
J gene: TRBJ1-1
D gene: .
clone size: .
CDR3 DNA: TGCGCCAGCAGCTTGGCCGCAGGGAGGGGGACTGAAGCTTTCTTT
CDR3 protein: CASSLAAGRGTEAFF

V gene: TRBV5-1
J gene: TRBJ2-7
D gene: .
clone size: .
CDR3 DNA: TGCGCCAGCAGCTTGTGGTGGGGCCAGCCCTACGAGCAGTACTTC
CDR3 protein: CASSLWWGQPYEQYF

V gene: TRBV5-1
J gene: TRBJ2-3
D gene: TRBD2
clone size: .
CDR3 DNA: TGCGCCAGCAGCCAGATCATAGCGGGACGCACAGATACGCAGTATTTT
CDR3 protein: CASSQIIAGRTDTQYF

V gene: TRBV6-2/TRBV6-3
J gene: TRBJ2-7
D gene: .
clone size: .
CDR3 DNA: TGTGCCAGCAGTTCTCGGGGAGGCCCGAGCTCCTACGAGCAGTACTTC
CDR3 protein: CASSSRGGPSSYEQYF

V gene: TRBV19
J gene: TRBJ1-1
D gene: .
clone size: .
CDR3 DNA: TGTGCCAGTAGTATAGTCGGGGGGACCACTGAAGCTTTCTTT
CDR3 protein: CASSIVGGTTEAFF

V gene: TRBV7-3
J gene: TRBJ2-7
D gene: TRBD2
clone size: .
CDR3 DNA: TGTGCCAGCAGCTTAGGGCGGGAGGGGGAGCAGTACTTC
CDR3 protein: CASSLGREGEQYF

V gene: TRBV30
J gene: TRBJ1-5
D gene: .
clone size: .
CDR3 DNA: TGTGCCTGGTCCCGGGAGCGGACGGGTAACAGCAATCAGCCCCAGCATTTT
CDR3 protein: CAWSRERTGNSNQPQHF

V gene: TRBV7-2
J gene: TRBJ2-1
D gene: .
clone size: .
CDR3 DNA: TGTGCCAGTAAGCCCGGTGCGAGTGAGCAGTTCTTC
CDR3 protein: CASKPGASEQFF

V gene: TRBV6-6
J gene: TRBJ1-1
D gene: .
clone size: .
CDR3 DNA: TGTGCCACTCAGGGGAACACTGAAGCTTTCTTT
CDR3 protein: CATQGNTEAFF

V gene: TRBV7-9
J gene: TRBJ1-5
D gene: .
clone size: few
CDR3 DNA: TGTGCCAGCAGCTCCACCGGGTGGGGCGGCGCTCAGCCCCAGCATTTT
CDR3 protein: CASSSTGWGGAQPQHF

V gene: TRBV7-2
J gene: TRBJ2-7
D gene: TRBD2
clone size: .
CDR3 DNA: TGTGCCAGCAGCAACGAGCGGGGGGGCGTCTACGAGCAGTACTTC
CDR3 protein: CASSNERGGVYEQYF

V gene: TRBV19
J gene: TRBJ2-2
D gene: TRBD2
clone size: .
CDR3 DNA: TGTGCCAGCCGGGCCACCGGGACTAGCCTGACCGGGGAGCTGTTTTTT
CDR3 protein: CASRATGTSLTGELFF

V gene: TRBV27
J gene: TRBJ1-2
D gene: TRBD1
clone size: few
CDR3 DNA: TGTGCCAGCAGTCCCCAATACAGGGGATCGGAGATTGCCTTC
CDR3 protein: CASSPQYRGSEIAF

V gene: TRBV27
J gene: TRBJ2-7
D gene: .
clone size: .
CDR3 DNA: TGTGCCAGCAGTTTAAGTTGGCGGCGTGACTACGAGCAGTACTTC
CDR3 protein: CASSLSWRRDYEQYF

V gene: TRBV21-1
J gene: TRBJ1-1
D gene: .
clone size: .
CDR3 DNA: TGTGCCAGCCGCCCGTTTGGGGGGGGATTCCCTGAAGCTTTCTTT
CDR3 protein: CASRPFGGGFPEAFF

V gene: TRBV12-3/TRBV12-4
J gene: TRBJ1-2
D gene: .
clone size: .
CDR3 DNA: TGTGCCAGCAGTTTAAGGGCAGGGGATGGCTACACCTTC
CDR3 protein: CASSLRAGDGYTF